Following are 6 T cell receptor beta chains from one sample sequenced in a study of cytomegalovirus exposure and HLA in healthy donors. PCR used 60 Vbeta primers and 13 Jbeta primers. Sequencing used immunoSEQ multiplex PCR; TCRdb keeps in-frame clones, though not all of them. The sample lists roughly 190,000 clones; approximately 85% were seen once. The material sequenced was PBMCs. These receptors all stem from a girl between 10 and 17 years old in good health and CMV-seropositive.

The chain is built from TRBV2 and TRBJ2-5; 7 nucleotides agree with TRBD2. V trimming: 4 bases; J trimming: 2 bases; junction bases outside the gene matches: 7. In germline, CDR1 is SNHLY, CDR2 FYNNEI. The CDR3 runs to 15 residues. CDR3 in DNA: TGTGCCAGCAGTGTCGGGCTAGCGGCTCAAGAGACCCAGTACTTC. This translates into CASSVGLAAQETQYF.

This chain connects TRBV6-5 to TRBJ1-6; D might be TRBD1 (5 bases). This CDR3 spans 14 amino acids. Trimming took 6 bases from V and 9 from J, leaving 15 bases between them. Germline assignment: CDR1 MNHEY and CDR2 SVGAGI. The CDR3 coding sequence is TGTGCCAGCAGCCTCCCAGGGTTCGGTTCACCCCTCCACTTT. Its translation: CASSLPGFGSPLHF.

The chain combines TRBV2 with TRBJ2-7; D might be TRBD1 (5 bases). This CDR3 is 12 amino acids long. V gave up 10 bases and J gave up 0 bases, with 10 bases separating them. The germline V gene encodes CDR1 SNHLY and CDR2 FYNNEI. Here the CDR3 DNA reads TGTGCCACCTCAGGGCACTCCTACGAGCAGTACTTC. Amino acid sequence: CATSGHSYEQYF.

This clone was counted a single time. V and J are TRBV2 and TRBJ2-7; 7 bases fit TRBD1. The germline V gene encodes CDR1 SNHLY and CDR2 FYNNEI. The trim removed 6 bases at V and 2 bases at J, leaving 10 bases unmatched. The CDR3 totals 15 residues. The CDR3 bases are TGTGCCAGCAGGGCTCGGGACAGCGCGACCTACGAGCAGTACTTC. It translates to CASRARDSATYEQYF.

This clone occurred a few times. V is TRBV7-9 and J is TRBJ2-3, with D maybe TRBD2 (5 bases). Germline V CDR1 and CDR2: SEHNR, FQNEAQ (reference sequence). The CDR3 is 17 residues long. Trimming removed 2 bases from V and 0 bases from J, with 15 bases in between. In nucleotides, the CDR3 is TGTGCCAGCAGCTTACCTTCCGGAGGAGCAAGCACAGATACGCAGTATTTT. Translation: CASSLPSGGASTDTQYF.

This clone was recorded only once. This chain connects TRBV4-1 to TRBJ1-2, with 8 bases identical to TRBD1. The CDR3 contains 15 residues. Germline assignment: CDR1 MGHRA and CDR2 YSYEKL. Losses at the gene ends were 0 bases for V and 7 bases for J; bases not matched to a gene: 7. The CDR3: CASSQEGQVPLGYTF. The CDR3, as DNA: TGCGCCAGCAGCCAAGAGGGACAGGTCCCGCTTGGCTACACCTTC.